One sample yielded the 5 T cell receptor beta chains listed below, sequenced in a study of control samples from healthy donors and cancer patients. TCRdb keeps only in-frame clones here, not all; method: immunoSEQ multiplex PCR. Here the sample spans 95,000 to 150,000 clones, more than 75% being singletons. Sequencing input: blood. All receptors come from a man aged 35-49 years in good health.

The chain is built from TRBV11-2 and TRBJ2-1; TRBD2 aligns across 9 bases. Trimming at V came to 1 base and at J to 6 bases, leaving 7 bases not matched to a gene. This CDR3 has 16 residues. CDR1 and CDR2 from the germline V gene are SGHAT and FQNNGV. This CDR3 reads CASSLVRAGGANEQFF. In DNA form, the CDR3 reads TGTGCCAGCAGCTTAGTTCGGGCGGGGGGGGCCAATGAGCAGTTCTTC.

The V call is TRBV10-3, the J call TRBJ2-7; a weak D match, TRBD1 (6 bases). Germline V gives CDR1 ENHRY, CDR2 SYGVKD. Trimming removed 2 bases from V and 2 bases from J, with 19 bases in between. The CDR3 is 17 residues long. As DNA, the CDR3 is TGTGCCATCAGTGAGCGACAACCGGGACAAGGGGCCTACGAGCAGTACTTC. This translates into CAISERQPGQGAYEQYF.

Here the CDR3 reads CAWIGSSQETQYF. The CDR3 nucleotides read TGTGCCTGGATCGGCAGTTCGCAAGAGACCCAGTACTTC. The J gene is TRBJ2-5, the V gene TRBV30; no clear D gene. Germline loops: CDR1 GTSNPN, CDR2 SVGIG (reference sequence). The ends were cut back, 4 bases at V and 2 bases at J, with 11 bases in the middle. The CDR3 runs to 13 residues.

The chain has TRBV7-2 and TRBJ1-2, with D possibly being TRBD1 (6 bases). CDR3 length: 13 residues. Per germline, CDR1 SGHTA and CDR2 FQGNSA. Trimming took off 4 bases at V and 7 bases at J, with 13 bases between the two ends. Written as DNA, the CDR3 is TGTGCCAGCAGCTACATAGGGGGATTTGGCTACACCTTC. As protein: CASSYIGGFGYTF.

V gene TRBV7-2 combines with J gene TRBJ2-4; the match to TRBD2 covers 7 bases. The ends lost 4 bases at V and 5 bases at J; junction bases unmatched: 14. Germline V gene sequence: CDR1 SGHTA, CDR2 FQGNSA. The CDR3 has 17 amino acids. CDR3 in amino acids: CASSSFGAGMKENIQYF. Written as DNA, the CDR3 is TGTGCCAGCAGCTCGTTTGGAGCGGGAATGAAGGAAAACATTCAGTACTTC.